Below, 8 T cell receptor beta chains from the same sample are listed, as sequenced in a study of T cell repertoires in cytomegalovirus infection. Each CDR3 protein gets one entry after TCRdb re-called the reads with MiXCR. Among around 280,000 distinct CDR3 sequences listed, about 13% were seen once. The sequencing sample was made of PBMCs. The receptors shown here come from a human donor in good health (CMV status not recorded). Some clones in this sample may be carry-over from other donors' samples.

This chain joins TRBV5-5 and TRBJ1-4; D unclear. Trimming removed 6 bases at V and 10 bases at J, with 16 bases between. Germline loops: CDR1 SGHKS, CDR2 YYEKEE (reference sequence). This CDR3 comprises 13 residues. The CDR3 reads CASTPSPGGKLFF. Written as DNA, the CDR3 is TGTGCCAGCACCCCCAGCCCTGGCGGAAAACTGTTTTTT.

The V gene is TRBV19, the J gene TRBJ2-2; 13 bases are a match to TRBD2. Unmatched junction bases numbered 5, after V lost 5 bases and J lost 2 bases. There are 17 residues in the CDR3. CDR1 LNHDA and CDR2 SQIVND come from the germline V gene (reference sequence). This CDR3 reads CASSSLAGGVNTGELFF. DNA of the CDR3: TGTGCCAGTAGTTCACTAGCGGGGGGGGTCAACACCGGGGAGCTGTTTTTT. Supplemented by reference TRBV19 and TRBJ2-2, the full variable domain reads DGGITQSPKYLFRKEGQNVTLSCEQNLNHDAMYWYRQDPGQGLRLIYYSQIVNDFQKGDIAEGYSVSREKKESFPLTVTSAQKNPTAFYLCASSSLAGGVNTGELFFGEGSRLTVL.

This clonotype came up many times. This rearrangement joins TRBV20-1 to TRBJ1-2; TRBD1 might be the D (6 bases). This CDR3 has 16 residues. Germline V gene lookup returns CDR1 DFQATT and CDR2 SNEGSKA (reference sequence). Trimming cost V 1 base and J 5 bases, with 20 bases left between them. In DNA, the CDR3 is TGCAGTGCTAGAGGCATTATAGGGGGTGAGGGTTATGGCTACACCTTC. Translating gives CSARGIIGGEGYGYTF.

This chain connects TRBV12-3 or TRBV12-4 to TRBJ1-1; 9 bases align to TRBD1. This CDR3 is 16 amino acids long. The V segment lost 7 bases and the J segment 0 bases; nucleotides outside the gene matches: 9. The CDR3 protein is CASTPWTGALNTEAFF. CDR3 bases: TGTGCCAGCACTCCCTGGACAGGGGCCTTGAACACTGAAGCTTTCTTT.

This clonotype has at least ten counts. This chain links TRBV7-8 with TRBJ1-2, with no clear D. The CDR3 is 13 amino acids. Germline CDR1 reads SGHVS; CDR2 reads FQNEAQ. The V gene lost 5 bases and the J gene lost 3 bases, with 10 bases spanning the gap. The CDR3 protein is CASSPAPDYGYTF. As DNA, the CDR3 is TGTGCCAGCAGCCCCGCCCCCGACTATGGCTACACCTTC.

This clonotype was seen many times. The chain couples TRBV7-9 to TRBJ2-1, with 11 positions matching TRBD2. V was clipped by 5 bases and J by 9 bases; unmatched bases: 12. Germline-derived CDR1 and CDR2 are SEHNR and FQNEAQ (reference sequence). The CDR3 totals 16 residues. CDR3 coding DNA: TGTGCCAGCAGCCCCCCGGGACTAGCGGAGCCCAGTGAGCAGTTCTTC. Protein product: CASSPPGLAEPSEQFF. The complete variable domain, with remaining parts taken from reference TRBV7-9 and TRBJ2-1, reads DTGVSQNPRHKITKRGQNVTFRCDPISEHNRLYWYRQTLGQGPEFLTYFQNEAQLEKSRLLSDRFSAERPKGSFSTLEIQRTEQGDSAMYLCASSPPGLAEPSEQFFGPGTRLTVL.

This clonotype has just one count. This likely came from a read error, as a far larger clone is one base away. CDR3 protein: CASTPGTSGYNEQFF. The CDR3 bases are TGTGCCAGCACCCCCGGGACTAGCGGCTACAATGAGCAGTTCTTC. The chain carries TRBV6-1 and TRBJ2-1; 11 bases line up with TRBD2. V lost 7 bases and J lost 3; bases outside the gene matches: 5. From germline, CDR1 is MNHNS and CDR2 SASEGT. The CDR3 runs 15 residues.

This clonotype was counted ten times or more. The rearrangement joins TRBV28 to TRBJ1-2; D is undetermined. CDR3 length: 11 residues. Germline values: CDR1 MDHEN, CDR2 SYDVKM. V was trimmed by 3 bases and J by 12 bases, leaving 11 bases between them. The CDR3 reads CASSFQDRNTF. Written as DNA, the CDR3 is TGTGCCAGCAGTTTCCAAGACCGTAACACCTTC.